The 27 T cell receptor beta chains below all came from one sample that was sequenced in a study of human T cells and chemical hapten exposure. TCRdb redid the calling of the RACE reads with MiXCR, one entry per CDR3 protein. The sample has about 120,000 distinct CDR3 sequences, approximately 14% seen once. As for time point: patch test 1, 2 weeks after DPC sensitization. This sample's treatment: therapeutic diphenylcyclopropenone sensitization with weekly scalp DPC. The sequences come from whole blood, collected in connection with sensitization to the hapten diphenylcyclopropenone (DPC). Every receptor here comes from a young man with alopecia areata. Some clones in this sample may be carry-over from other donors' samples.

The chain has TRBV3-1 and TRBJ1-5; TRBD1 aligns across 8 bases. The V and J ends lost 1 base and 3 bases, in that order; junction bases with no gene match: 2. The CDR3 sequence is 15 residues long. Germline V CDR1 and CDR2: LGHDT, YNNKEL (reference sequence). CDR3 region: CASSQGTGINQPQHF. CDR3 DNA: TGTGCCAGCAGCCAAGGGACAGGGATCAATCAGCCCCAGCATTTT.

This clonotype was counted between two and nine times. The chain employs TRBV6-1 and TRBJ1-1, with TRBD1 identical over 7 bases. Germline V CDR1 and CDR2: MNHNS, SASEGT. After removal of 7 bases from V and 0 bases from J, the junction contained 5 bases not matched to a gene. This CDR3 contains 14 residues. CDR3 protein: CASTKGQMNTEAFF. Here the CDR3 DNA reads TGTGCCAGCACTAAGGGACAGATGAACACTGAAGCTTTCTTT.

This clonotype was seen a few times. The rearrangement uses TRBV11-1 and TRBJ2-5; TRBD1 matches 10 bases. The CDR3 consists of 15 residues. The ends lost 5 bases at V and 3 bases at J; junction bases unmatched: 6. CDR1 and CDR2 from the germline V gene are SGHAT and FQDESV (reference sequence). CDR3 nucleotide sequence: TGTGCCAGCAGCCATTCGGGACAGGGGAAAGAGACCCAGTACTTC. Protein product: CASSHSGQGKETQYF.

Only a few counts were recorded for this clonotype. This chain connects TRBV7-9 to TRBJ1-2; 8 bases match TRBD1. Germline V gene lookup returns CDR1 SEHNR and CDR2 FQNEAQ (reference sequence). This CDR3 has 15 amino acids. J lost 3 bases, V lost 4 bases, and 7 bases had no gene match. The CDR3 region is CASSWTGRMDYGYTF. The CDR3 DNA follows: TGTGCCAGCAGCTGGACAGGGAGAATGGACTATGGCTACACCTTC.

This chain connects TRBV3-1 to TRBJ2-5, with D possibly TRBD2 on 5 matching bases. The V end was cut by 0 bases, the J end by 4 bases, with 15 bases between. The CDR3 sequence is 16 residues long. CDR1 and CDR2 (germline): LGHDT, YNNKEL (reference sequence). The CDR3 reads CASSQDYAGKGETQYF. CDR3 sequence (DNA): TGTGCCAGCAGCCAAGATTACGCCGGGAAGGGAGAGACCCAGTACTTC.

For the CDR3, the DNA is TGTGCCAGTAGTATAGACTCTCGGACAGGGGACAATCAGCCCCAGCATTTT. Protein product: CASSIDSRTGDNQPQHF. This chain uses TRBV19 with TRBJ1-5, with TRBD1 matching over 9 bases. Germline V gene lookup returns CDR1 LNHDA and CDR2 SQIVND (reference sequence). V shed 0 bases, J shed 3 bases, and the junction held 6 bases outside the gene matches. The CDR3 is 17 amino acids. Full variable domain (missing parts from reference TRBV19 and TRBJ1-5): DGGITQSPKYLFRKEGQNVTLSCEQNLNHDAMYWYRQDPGQGLRLIYYSQIVNDFQKGDIAEGYSVSREKKESFPLTVTSAQKNPTAFYLCASSIDSRTGDNQPQHFGDGTRLSIL.

This chain connects TRBV6-2 or TRBV6-3 to TRBJ1-5; D not certain. This CDR3 has 15 amino acids. From germline, CDR1 is MNHEY and CDR2 SVGEGT. V lost 6 bases and J 0 bases, leaving 12 bases between the germline ends. DNA of the CDR3: TGTGCCAGCAGCCCAGATGGGAGTAGCAATCAGCCCCAGCATTTT. It codes for CASSPDGSSNQPQHF.

This clonotype showed up just a few times. The rearrangement uses TRBV7-7 and TRBJ1-4, with 8 bases lining up with TRBD1. The CDR3 length is 14 residues. After removal of 3 bases from V and 6 bases from J, the junction contained 3 bases not matched to a gene. CDR1 and CDR2 from the germline V gene are SSHAT and FNYEAQ (reference sequence). The CDR3 region is CASSFGQGDEKLFF. The CDR3 coding sequence is TGTGCCAGCAGCTTTGGACAGGGCGATGAAAAACTGTTTTTT.

This clonotype has only a few counts. This CDR3 is CSALSADTQYF. The CDR3 bases are TGCAGTGCTCTCTCCGCAGATACGCAGTATTTT. The gene calls are TRBV20-1 and TRBJ2-3; D is unresolved. The CDR3 has 11 residues. V lost 5 bases, J lost 4 bases, and 7 bases lay in between. Germline CDR1 and CDR2: DFQATT and SNEGSKA (reference sequence).

This clonotype was recorded a few times. The chain carries TRBV7-6 and TRBJ2-5; a possible D gene is TRBD2 (5 bases). Germline values: CDR1 SGHVS, CDR2 FNYEAQ. This CDR3 is built from 13 residues. Trimming shortened V by 4 bases and J by 6 bases, and 12 bases separated the two germline ends. CDR3 region: CASSYTRAQTQYF. The CDR3 DNA sequence: TGTGCCAGCAGCTACACTAGGGCGCAGACCCAGTACTTC.

This clonotype came up a few times. The chain has TRBV5-1 and TRBJ2-7, with TRBD2 identical over 11 bases. CDR1 and CDR2 from the germline V gene are SGHRS and YFSETQ. V dropped 0 bases and J dropped 1; count of bases not matched to a gene: 9. The CDR3 length is 18 residues. CDR3 sequence (DNA): TGCGCCAGCAGCTTGGCACCCACTAGCGGGGGAGCATCCTACGAGCAGTACGTC. Amino acid sequence: CASSLAPTSGGASYEQYV.

V gene TRBV12-3 or TRBV12-4 combines with J gene TRBJ1-2; 10 bases fit TRBD1. The CDR3 totals 14 residues. The V gene end was trimmed by 5 bases and the J gene end by 7 bases; junction bases not matched to a gene: 7. The DNA of the CDR3 is TGTGCCAGCAGTCCGGGACAGGGGTTTCGTGGCTACACCTTC. Its translation is CASSPGQGFRGYTF.

CDR3 bases: TGTGCCAGCAGATATCAGGGATTTAGGAATAATTCACCCCTCCACTTT. Protein product: CASRYQGFRNNSPLHF. The chain is built from TRBV6-6 and TRBJ1-6, with D perhaps TRBD1 (5 bases). CDR1 is MNHNY, CDR2 SVGAGI, per germline (reference sequence). The germline V and J ends were trimmed by 6 bases and 5 bases, with 17 bases remaining between them. This CDR3 has 16 residues.

The table lists this clonotype with a few counts. In nucleotides, the CDR3 is TGCAGCGTTGCGGTAGCGGGGACCCCAGATACGCAGTATTTT. Its translation is CSVAVAGTPDTQYF. The J gene is TRBJ2-3, the V gene TRBV29-1; 8 nucleotides match TRBD2. The trim removed 4 bases at V and 4 bases at J, leaving 7 bases unmatched. Germline lookup yields CDR1 SQVTM and CDR2 ANQGSEA. This CDR3 contains 14 residues.

This clonotype was seen at least ten times. The genes are TRBV4-3 and TRBJ2-3; a possible D gene is TRBD1 (5 bases). The CDR3 consists of 17 residues. Deletions cut 1 base from V and 0 bases from J, with 14 bases between. Per the germline V gene, CDR1 is LGHNA and CDR2 is YSLEER. CDR3 protein: CASSQGRAFTSTDTQYF. CDR3 coding DNA: TGCGCCAGCAGCCAAGGCAGGGCGTTTACTAGCACAGATACGCAGTATTTT.

A few counts support this clonotype. This sequence joins TRBV29-1 and TRBJ1-1; the D is unclear. Germline V gene lookup returns CDR1 SQVTM and CDR2 ANQGSEA. V was clipped by 4 bases and J by 1 base, with 13 bases between them. This CDR3 is 14 amino acids long. For the CDR3, the DNA is TGCAGCGTTGGTGAAAGGGAGTGGAACACTGAAGCTTTCTTT. This gives the protein CSVGEREWNTEAFF.

This rearrangement joins TRBV29-1 to TRBJ1-1; D is unresolved. Germline V gene lookup returns CDR1 SQVTM and CDR2 ANQGSEA. The CDR3 extends over 12 amino acids. Trimming pared 5 bases from V and 5 bases from J, leaving 12 bases between. CDR3 in amino acids: CSVRRERTEAFF. DNA for the CDR3: TGCAGCGTTAGAAGAGAGAGAACTGAAGCTTTCTTT.

This clonotype was seen a handful of times. V is TRBV7-9 and J is TRBJ2-5; 8 bases align to TRBD1. This CDR3 region has 18 residues. With 7 bases clipped from V and 1 base from J, the junction kept 17 bases outside the gene matches. Germline V gene sequence: CDR1 SEHNR, CDR2 FQNEAQ (reference sequence). The CDR3 region has the DNA TGTGCCAGCACCCCCCCCGGGGACCTCAGGGGGCGCCAAGAGACCCAGTACTTC. Its translation is CASTPPGDLRGRQETQYF.

This clonotype was detected ten times or more. The rearrangement joins TRBV3-2 to TRBJ1-1; TRBD1 is taken as the D call from the table, unchecked against the DNA. TRBV3-2 is a pseudogene. This CDR3 region has 15 residues. The CDR3, as DNA: TGTGCCAGCAGCCGCCACCGGGACAAGAACACTGAAGCTTTCTTT. The encoded protein is CASSRHRDKNTEAFF.

This clonotype was detected only a few times. The J gene is TRBJ2-3, the V gene TRBV28, with 7 positions matching TRBD2. This CDR3 is 15 amino acids long. Germline V gene data show CDR1 as MDHEN and CDR2 as SYDVKM. The junction had 4 bases not matched to a gene; V was cut back by 3 bases and J by 1 base. The CDR3 spells CASSFSRGGTDTQYF. DNA for the CDR3: TGTGCCAGCAGTTTTAGTCGGGGGGGCACAGATACGCAGTATTTT.

This clonotype has more than one count but fewer than ten. V is TRBV5-5 and J is TRBJ2-7, with D perhaps assigned TRBD1 or TRBD2 (5 bases each). The germline V gene has CDR1 SGHKS and CDR2 YYEKEE (reference sequence). This CDR3 comprises 14 residues. The V end lost 4 bases, the J end lost 4 bases, and 15 bases lay between the germline ends. CDR3 coding DNA: TGTGCCAGCAGCCGGGACCTAGGGCGGTACGAGCAGTACGTC. It encodes CASSRDLGRYEQYV.

To note about this clonotype: A much bigger clone sits one base away, suggesting this may be a read error. The chain uses TRBV4-1 and TRBJ2-7, with D perhaps TRBD1 or TRBD2 (5 bases each). Trimming pared 6 bases from V and 4 bases from J, leaving 19 bases between. CDR1 is MGHRA and CDR2 is YSYEKL in the germline V gene. This CDR3 is built from 15 residues. In DNA, the CDR3 is TGCGCCAGCAGAATCCGGGCCGGGGCAGGGTACGAGCAGTACTTC. The encoded protein is CASRIRAGAGYEQYF.

J is TRBJ2-3 and V is TRBV7-9, with D possibly TRBD2 on 6 matching bases. The germline V gene encodes CDR1 SEHNR and CDR2 FQNEAQ (reference sequence). Trimming cost V 5 bases and J 4 bases, with 19 bases left between them. This CDR3 comprises 16 residues. The CDR3 spells CASSLGVASDADTQYF. The DNA of the CDR3 is TGTGCCAGCAGCCTAGGGGTGGCTAGCGACGCAGATACGCAGTATTTT.

Only a few counts were recorded for this clonotype. The chain carries TRBV6-2 or TRBV6-3 and TRBJ2-3; D is uncertain. V lost 2 bases and J 4 bases, leaving 7 bases between the germline ends. In germline, CDR1 is MNHEY, CDR2 SVGEGT. The CDR3 totals 13 residues. The DNA for the CDR3 is TGTGCCAGCAGTTACAGGGTTTCAGATACGCAGTATTTT. Encoded protein: CASSYRVSDTQYF.

V usage is TRBV18 and J usage is TRBJ2-7; 7 bases line up with TRBD1. The CDR3 totals 16 residues. Germline CDR1 and CDR2: KGHSH and LQKENI. V trimming: 3 bases; J trimming: 10 bases; junction bases outside the gene matches: 18. CDR3 amino acids: CASSPLGLQGVGDQYF. For the CDR3, the DNA is TGTGCCAGCTCACCCCTGGGCCTGCAGGGGGTTGGCGACCAGTACTTC.

This clonotype has ten or more counts. This chain's CDR3 is CASRPGGVVYEQYV. The CDR3 region has the DNA TGTGCCAGCAGGCCAGGGGGAGTCGTCTACGAGCAGTACGTC. The gene calls are TRBV6-2 or TRBV6-3 and TRBJ2-7; 7 bases line up with TRBD1. The CDR3 contains 14 residues. Unmatched junction bases numbered 8, after V lost 6 bases and J lost 3 bases. The V gene's germline CDR1 is MNHEY and CDR2 SVGEGT.

This clonotype was counted a few times. The chain uses TRBV20-1 and TRBJ1-2, with 9 bases matching TRBD1. V shed 4 bases, J shed 5 bases, and the junction held 2 bases outside the gene matches. Looked up from germline, CDR1 is DFQATT and CDR2 is SNEGSKA (reference sequence). This CDR3 is 12 amino acids long. In DNA form, the CDR3 reads TGCAGTGCTAAAGACAGGGGGTATGGCTACACCTTC. Translation: CSAKDRGYGYTF.